The rows below give T cell receptor beta chains drawn from one sample of a study of T cell changes during pregnancy in multiple sclerosis. The protocol was immunoSEQ multiplex PCR, while the TCRdb copy is restricted to in-frame clones and leaves out a portion. The sample includes some 27,000 clones, 75% to 90% of them seen just once. The source material was CD4+ T cells from peripheral blood mononuclear cells, sampled in the first trimester of pregnancy. These receptors were obtained from a female donor in good health, enrolled as a control in a pregnancy study. The CDR3 runs from the conserved cysteine through the conserved F or W. The D gene is left open where the match is weak. For some rows the clone size is stated as once, few or many, or as a class when expanded; others skip it.

once,TRBJ2-1,TRBD2,TRBV19,CASSIAGLERFF,TGTGCCAGTAGTATAGCCGGACTAGAGCGGTTCTTC
NA,TRBJ2-7,NA,TRBV6-1,CASTLRRADEQYF,TGTGCCAGCACCCTGAGGAGGGCGGACGAGCAGTACTTC
once,TRBJ1-1,TRBD1,TRBV7-9,CASSLGGTGQTSNTEAFF,TGTGCCAGCAGCTTAGGGGGGACGGGACAGACCTCGAACACTGAAGCTTTCTTT
once,TRBJ2-5,TRBD2,TRBV7-9,CASSFPTSLVETQYF,TGTGCCAGCAGTTTTCCGACTAGCTTGGTGGAGACCCAGTACTTC
few,TRBJ1-2,NA,TRBV7-9,CASSFGRGDGYTF,TGTGCCAGCAGCTTTGGCAGGGGCGACGGCTACACCTTC
NA,TRBJ2-7,TRBD2,TRBV19,CASSGRGYEQYF,TGTGCCAGTAGCGGGAGGGGCTACGAGCAGTACTTC
few,TRBJ2-3,TRBD2,TRBV19,CASSIAGGLNTQYF,TGTGCCAGTAGTATAGCGGGGGGGCTAAATACGCAGTATTTT
NA,TRBJ2-2,NA,TRBV5-1,CASSPTSWGNTGELFF,TGCGCCAGCAGCCCCACTAGCTGGGGGAACACCGGGGAGCTGTTTTTT
NA,TRBJ2-6,TRBD1,TRBV6-4,CASSTITGGLLTF,TGTGCCAGCAGTACCATCACAGGGGGCCTCCTGACTTTC
NA,TRBJ2-3,TRBD2,TRBV30,CAWSRPAGATDTQYF,TGTGCCTGGAGTCGGCCAGCGGGAGCAACAGATACGCAGTATTTT
NA,TRBJ1-4,NA,TRBV4-3,CASSSRANEKLFF,TGCGCCAGCAGTTCGCGGGCCAATGAAAAACTGTTTTTT
NA,TRBJ2-1,NA,TRBV5-1,CASSLIERHEQFF,TGCGCCAGCAGCTTGATAGAGAGGCATGAGCAGTTCTTC
NA,TRBJ2-1,NA,TRBV28,CASSRPREQFF,TGTGCCAGCAGCCGCCCCAGGGAGCAGTTCTTC
NA,TRBJ2-1,TRBD2,TRBV6-1,CATDWRGYNEQFF,TGTGCCACCGATTGGCGGGGGTACAATGAGCAGTTCTTC
NA,TRBJ1-1,NA,TRBV5-1,CASSYMTGNTEAFF,TGCGCCAGCAGCTACATGACAGGGAACACTGAAGCTTTCTTT
NA,TRBJ2-1,TRBD2,TRBV2,CASSPRTSGRSHEQFF,TGTGCCAGCAGTCCCAGAACTAGCGGGAGAAGCCATGAGCAGTTCTTC
NA,TRBJ2-7,NA,TRBV7-9,CASSLVGQPYEQYF,TGTGCCAGCAGCTTGGTGGGACAACCCTACGAGCAGTACTTC
NA,TRBJ2-3,TRBD2,TRBV29-1,CSVRPGLAGGYGDTQYF,TGCAGCGTCCGTCCGGGACTAGCGGGAGGGTACGGAGATACGCAGTATTTT
NA,TRBJ1-1,NA,TRBV19,CASSRHRDLHTEAFF,TGTGCCAGTAGTCGCCACAGGGATTTGCACACTGAAGCTTTCTTT
NA,TRBJ2-3,NA,TRBV7-9,CASSLAETDTQYF,TGTGCCAGCAGCTTAGCTGAGACAGATACGCAGTATTTT
once,TRBJ1-2,NA,TRBV10-3,CAISPPRGAYGYTF,TGTGCCATCAGCCCCCCCCGGGGAGCCTATGGCTACACCTTC
NA,TRBJ2-1,TRBD2,TRBV11-2,CASTSPGGPANEQFF,TGTGCCAGCACTTCTCCGGGGGGGCCGGCCAATGAGCAGTTCTTC
NA,TRBJ1-4,NA,TRBV21-1,CASSTPWLGGAGEKLFF,TGTGCCAGCAGCACGCCGTGGTTAGGGGGCGCGGGTGAAAAACTGTTTTTT
once,TRBJ2-1,NA,TRBV19,CASSIVPGNYNEQFF,TGTGCCAGTAGTATAGTACCAGGGAACTACAATGAGCAGTTCTTC
NA,TRBJ1-5,NA,TRBV6-6,CASSTVTGPQHF,TGTGCCAGCAGTACTGTAACCGGTCCCCAGCATTTT
NA,TRBJ2-2,TRBD2,TRBV18,CASSPTGLANTGELFF,TGTGCCAGCTCACCAACGGGACTAGCGAACACCGGGGAGCTGTTTTTT
NA,TRBJ2-3,NA,TRBV19,CASSPRPGLDTQYF,TGTGCCAGTAGTCCCCGGCCCGGACTAGATACGCAGTATTTT
NA,TRBJ2-7,TRBD2,TRBV5-4,CASSLASGALSYEQYF,TGTGCCAGCAGCTTGGCTAGCGGGGCCCTCTCCTACGAGCAGTACTTC